The next 14 T cell receptor beta chains were all read from a single sample in a study of Graves' ophthalmopathy and Graves' hyperthyroidism. RNA transcripts were the template, and TCR beta CDR3 regions were amplified from them. An initial RT-PCR round employing HTBI primers preceded a second-round multiplex PCR. One entry per CDR3 protein, called by TCRdb with MiXCR from the multiplex PCR reads. The repertoire consists of 560,000 or so distinct CDR3 sequences, with about 40% occurring once and the leading ten covering 3.5% to 4.5%. The sequencing input was peripheral blood or thyroid tissue (not recorded which). The receptor set was obtained from an adult man with Graves' hyperthyroidism.

The chain recombines TRBV15 with TRBJ2-2; tentative D call: TRBD1 (6 bases). Trimming removed 11 bases at V and 5 bases at J, with 21 bases between. This CDR3 is built from 15 residues. Germline V gene lookup returns CDR1 LNHNV and CDR2 YYDKDF (reference sequence). CDR3 in amino acids: CAARRQELRTGELFF. The CDR3 DNA sequence: TGTGCCGCCCGAAGACAGGAGCTCCGTACCGGGGAGCTGTTTTTT.

This clonotype has a count of ten or more. A much larger clone is a single base away; this may be a read error. The chain is built from TRBV6-2 or TRBV6-3 and TRBJ2-7; D uncertain. The CDR3 is 11 amino acids. The germline V gene has CDR1 MNHEY and CDR2 SVGEGT. The CDR3 reads CASSHSYEQYF. In nucleotides, the CDR3 is TGTGCCAGCAGTCACTCCTACGAGCAGTACTTC.

Ten or more counts support this clonotype. The CDR3 sequence is CASSLRDSNQETQYF. The CDR3 DNA is TGTGCCAGCAGTTTACGGGACAGCAACCAAGAGACCCAGTACTTC. V and J are TRBV6-5 and TRBJ2-5, with 7 bases aligning to TRBD1. The CDR3 is 15 amino acids. Germline values: CDR1 MNHEY, CDR2 SVGAGI. After removal of 4 bases from V and 0 bases from J, the junction contained 5 bases not matched to a gene.

This clonotype was detected many times. The chain uses TRBV6-5 and TRBJ1-6; 7 bases match TRBD1. The CDR3 is 14 residues long. Germline CDR1 reads MNHEY; CDR2 reads SVGAGI. V shed 0 bases, J shed 7 bases, and the junction held 0 bases outside the gene matches. For the CDR3, the DNA is TGTGCCAGCAGTTACTCGGGACAGAATTCACCCCTCCACTTT. Its protein is CASSYSGQNSPLHF.

To note about this clonotype: With a much larger clone just one base away, this may be a read error. V and J are TRBV12-3 or TRBV12-4 and TRBJ2-7, with unresolved D. This CDR3 has 12 residues. Between the trimmed V and J ends, which lost 4 bases and 7 bases, there was a span of 11 bases. CDR3 amino acids: CASSSAAREQYF. CDR3 sequence (DNA): TGTGCCAGCAGTTCGGCAGCACGGGAGCAGTACTTC.

As for this clonotype: An end of the junction does not agree with germline; a read error may underlie this. The genes are TRBV13 and TRBJ2-6, with TRBD2 as a possible D gene (5 bases). The germline V gene encodes CDR1 PRHDT and CDR2 FYEKMQ (reference sequence). The CDR3 contains 13 residues. CDR3 residues: CASSLRGMNTEAF. In nucleotides, the CDR3 is TGTGCCAGCAGCTTACGGGGTATGAACACTGAAGCTTTC.

V is TRBV18 and J is TRBJ2-7, with D uncertain. V shed 4 bases and J shed 2 bases, with 12 bases lying between them. The CDR3 is 14 amino acids. From germline, CDR1 is KGHSH and CDR2 LQKENI. The chain's CDR3 is CASSLGVQTYEQYF. CDR3 sequence (DNA): TGTGCCAGCTCACTCGGTGTTCAAACCTACGAGCAGTACTTC.

The chain links TRBV20-1 to TRBJ2-3, with 9 bases that match TRBD1. The CDR3 contains 13 residues. Germline values: CDR1 DFQATT, CDR2 SNEGSKA (reference sequence). DNA of the CDR3: TGCAGCGGGACAGGGACGGGCACAGATACGCAGTATTTT. Its protein is CSGTGTGTDTQYF.

This clonotype was counted at least ten times. The chain uses TRBV6-1 and TRBJ2-7; 8 nucleotides line up with TRBD2. The germline V gene encodes CDR1 MNHNS and CDR2 SASEGT. J was trimmed by 4 bases and V by 2 bases; bases with no gene match: 7. The CDR3 loop spans 15 amino acids. Here the CDR3 reads CASSEKGIAGYEQYF. DNA for the CDR3: TGTGCCAGCAGTGAAAAGGGAATAGCGGGGTACGAGCAGTACTTC.

This clonotype was detected ten times or more. The chain recombines TRBV20-1 with TRBJ1-2, with 8 bases that match TRBD1. The CDR3 sequence is 12 residues long. Per germline, CDR1 DFQATT and CDR2 SNEGSKA (reference sequence). Trimming removed 4 bases from V and 4 bases from J; junction bases left unmatched: 2. CDR3 bases: TGCAGTGCTACTGGACAGGGCTATGGCTACACCTTC. Amino acid sequence: CSATGQGYGYTF.

CDR3 region: CSVQAGVLMNTEAFF. The CDR3 coding sequence is TGCAGCGTTCAAGCGGGAGTACTTATGAACACTGAAGCTTTCTTT. The V call is TRBV29-1, the J call TRBJ1-1; D is ambiguous. V lost 5 bases and J 0 bases, leaving 16 bases between the germline ends. Germline CDR1 SQVTM, CDR2 ANQGSEA. There are 15 residues in the CDR3.

This clonotype was seen a handful of times. The chain employs TRBV7-9 and TRBJ2-7; D remains unclear. The DNA end is more similar to TRBJ2-1, so the J call may be wrong. This CDR3 contains 14 residues. Germline lookup yields CDR1 SEHNR and CDR2 FQNEAQ (reference sequence). The CDR3 spells CASSLGAADNEQFF. CDR3 nucleotides: TGTGCCAGCAGCTTAGGGGCTGCGGACAATGAGCAGTTCTTC.

The V and J genes are TRBV5-1 and TRBJ2-2, with unresolved D. The ends were cut back, 3 bases at V and 1 base at J, with 13 bases in the middle. Germline V gene data show CDR1 as SGHRS and CDR2 as YFSETQ. This CDR3 is built from 16 residues. The CDR3 DNA is TGCGCCAGCAGCTGGGGATCGGTAGGGAACACCGGGGAGCTGTTTTTT. Amino acids: CASSWGSVGNTGELFF.

Regarding this clonotype: Being one base from a much bigger clone, this may be a read error. This chain connects TRBV9 to TRBJ1-1; D gene ambiguous. The CDR3 runs 17 residues. Germline CDR1 SGDLS, CDR2 YYNGEE. CDR3 amino acids: CPTPKTGEGCEVSEAFF. CDR3 DNA sequence: TGTCCAACCCCAAAGACCGGGGAGGGTTGTGAAGTATCTGAAGCTTTCTTT.